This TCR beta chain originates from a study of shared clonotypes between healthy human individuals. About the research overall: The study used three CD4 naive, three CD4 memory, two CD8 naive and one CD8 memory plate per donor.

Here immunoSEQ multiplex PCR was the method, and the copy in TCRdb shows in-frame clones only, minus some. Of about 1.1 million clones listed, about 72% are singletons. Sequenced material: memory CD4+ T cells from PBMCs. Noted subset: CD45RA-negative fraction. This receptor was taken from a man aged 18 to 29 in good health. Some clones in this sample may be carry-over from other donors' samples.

The CDR3 here is CAGAGTDTGELFF. The DNA of the CDR3 is TGTGCCGGCGCCGGGACAGACACCGGGGAGCTGTTTTTT. This chain uses TRBV30 with TRBJ2-2, with 7 bases lining up with TRBD1. The germline CDR1 and CDR2 sequences are GTSNPN and SVGIG (reference sequence). After removal of 8 bases from V and 3 bases from J, the junction contained 6 bases not matched to a gene. CDR3 length: 13 residues.